This is a list of T cell receptor beta chains from one sample in a study of blood T cell repertoires in COVID-19. Data came from immunoSEQ multiplex PCR; TCRdb stores just in-frame clones and leaves some out. The sample comprises more than 55,000 clones, roughly 80% of which are singletons, and about 6.4% rests with the top ten. The sample was peripheral blood. The receptor set was obtained from a woman between 45 and 60 years old with active or convalescent COVID-19. The CDR3 runs from the conserved cysteine through the conserved F or W. Some rows mark clone size as missing; the rest say once, few, many or name a class of expanded clone.

J gene	V gene	clone size	CDR3 protein
TRBJ2-5	TRBV9	NA	CASSSLAGQETQYF
TRBJ2-7	TRBV7-8	NA	CASSSRQGGFEQYF
TRBJ2-2	TRBV6-2/TRBV6-3	many	CASSYPGVTGELFF
TRBJ2-1	TRBV5-1	once	CASSPTPQGAYNEQFF
TRBJ1-4	TRBV4-2	NA	CASSPGQAIEKLFF
TRBJ1-6	TRBV5-4	NA	CASSSGSYNSPLHF
TRBJ1-3	TRBV3-1/TRBV3-2	few	CASSQIGTGPFGNTIYF
TRBJ2-5	TRBV30	few	CAWSGLAGAHQETQYF
TRBJ2-2	TRBV21-1	NA	CASSKGTSGRARTGELFF
TRBJ1-1	TRBV23-1	NA	CASSRTGHLGANTEAFF
TRBJ2-1	TRBV11-1	NA	CASSLRGPYNEQFF
TRBJ1-2	TRBV9	NA	CASSVGNGGYGYTF
TRBJ1-6	TRBV5-1	NA	CASSSVDSPLHF
TRBJ2-7	TRBV2	NA	CASSGGGGFFPSYEQYF
TRBJ2-5	TRBV7-8	NA	CASSPTSGRGLETQYF
TRBJ2-1	TRBV7-2	NA	CASSHESLGGGQFF
TRBJ2-1	TRBV24-1	NA	CATSDKTSGMNEQFF
TRBJ2-1	TRBV2	NA	CASSGTQGLAGVNEQFF
TRBJ1-1	TRBV7-9	NA	CASSSADTEAFF
TRBJ2-1	TRBV4-3	NA	CASSLGVYNEQFF
TRBJ2-2	TRBV5-1	NA	CASSSPPGQGFLTGELFF
TRBJ1-1	TRBV5-4	NA	CASSDRSQAEAFF
TRBJ1-1	TRBV10-3	NA	CAISGTGGLMNTEAFF
TRBJ2-3	TRBV27	NA	CASRFRGVDTQYF
TRBJ1-4	TRBV6-4	NA	CASSPGSGGGEKLFF
TRBJ1-1	TRBV7-2	once	CASSLVARGDTEAFF
TRBJ2-1	TRBV5-8	NA	CASSFDRGREQFF
TRBJ2-2	TRBV5-1	NA	CASSRDRAGELFF
TRBJ2-2	TRBV9	few	CASSVGVATRGTGELFF
TRBJ1-3	TRBV6-5	NA	CASRVDRGSGNTIYF
TRBJ2-3	TRBV5-4	NA	CASSLVVKGLPDTQYF
TRBJ2-1	TRBV30	NA	CAWRTRDRGRYSEQFF
TRBJ2-7	TRBV6-2/TRBV6-3	NA	CASSSAGEYEQYF
TRBJ2-7	TRBV6-2/TRBV6-3	few	CASSLRGTSLYEQYF
TRBJ2-1	TRBV11-2	once	CASSLPPAGRRIHEQFF
TRBJ1-1	TRBV19	NA	CASSMRTGMLVAEAFF
TRBJ2-5	TRBV4-2	NA	CASSQAVGEAAETQYF
TRBJ1-2	TRBV2	NA	CASSADRGVYGYTF
TRBJ1-1	TRBV28	NA	CASSSPQPSGAEAFF
TRBJ1-4	TRBV5-4	NA	CASSLGQGTNEKLFF
TRBJ1-6	TRBV28	NA	CASSLWGARDREHF
TRBJ2-7	TRBV6-5	NA	CASSRTGRYEQYF
TRBJ2-7	TRBV2	NA	CASSERGSTSYEQYF
TRBJ1-1	TRBV5-1	few	CASQKQGSGGEAFF
TRBJ2-3	TRBV2	few	CASSSAEITDTQYF
TRBJ1-2	TRBV30	NA	CAWRITGGGGYTF
TRBJ2-1	TRBV24-1	few	CATSDRQFF
TRBJ2-1	TRBV18	NA	CASSPRTSGRGVFHNEQFF
TRBJ2-3	TRBV14	NA	CASSQDRSVRTQYF
TRBJ2-2	TRBV19	NA	CATRKGNTGELFF
TRBJ2-5	TRBV30	NA	CAWSVKLAYEAGETQYF
TRBJ2-7	TRBV19	NA	CASSRSAGGVEQYF
TRBJ2-7	TRBV5-1	few	CASSLAGTGGSYEQYF
TRBJ1-1	TRBV10-3	NA	CAPHGGSAEAFF
TRBJ2-5	TRBV7-2	NA	CASSTGVQETQYF
TRBJ1-5	TRBV2	NA	CASSATGGGGNQPQHF
TRBJ2-6	TRBV6-5	NA	CASRGGGPTSNVLTF
TRBJ2-5	TRBV5-4	NA	CASSMTTAQETQYF